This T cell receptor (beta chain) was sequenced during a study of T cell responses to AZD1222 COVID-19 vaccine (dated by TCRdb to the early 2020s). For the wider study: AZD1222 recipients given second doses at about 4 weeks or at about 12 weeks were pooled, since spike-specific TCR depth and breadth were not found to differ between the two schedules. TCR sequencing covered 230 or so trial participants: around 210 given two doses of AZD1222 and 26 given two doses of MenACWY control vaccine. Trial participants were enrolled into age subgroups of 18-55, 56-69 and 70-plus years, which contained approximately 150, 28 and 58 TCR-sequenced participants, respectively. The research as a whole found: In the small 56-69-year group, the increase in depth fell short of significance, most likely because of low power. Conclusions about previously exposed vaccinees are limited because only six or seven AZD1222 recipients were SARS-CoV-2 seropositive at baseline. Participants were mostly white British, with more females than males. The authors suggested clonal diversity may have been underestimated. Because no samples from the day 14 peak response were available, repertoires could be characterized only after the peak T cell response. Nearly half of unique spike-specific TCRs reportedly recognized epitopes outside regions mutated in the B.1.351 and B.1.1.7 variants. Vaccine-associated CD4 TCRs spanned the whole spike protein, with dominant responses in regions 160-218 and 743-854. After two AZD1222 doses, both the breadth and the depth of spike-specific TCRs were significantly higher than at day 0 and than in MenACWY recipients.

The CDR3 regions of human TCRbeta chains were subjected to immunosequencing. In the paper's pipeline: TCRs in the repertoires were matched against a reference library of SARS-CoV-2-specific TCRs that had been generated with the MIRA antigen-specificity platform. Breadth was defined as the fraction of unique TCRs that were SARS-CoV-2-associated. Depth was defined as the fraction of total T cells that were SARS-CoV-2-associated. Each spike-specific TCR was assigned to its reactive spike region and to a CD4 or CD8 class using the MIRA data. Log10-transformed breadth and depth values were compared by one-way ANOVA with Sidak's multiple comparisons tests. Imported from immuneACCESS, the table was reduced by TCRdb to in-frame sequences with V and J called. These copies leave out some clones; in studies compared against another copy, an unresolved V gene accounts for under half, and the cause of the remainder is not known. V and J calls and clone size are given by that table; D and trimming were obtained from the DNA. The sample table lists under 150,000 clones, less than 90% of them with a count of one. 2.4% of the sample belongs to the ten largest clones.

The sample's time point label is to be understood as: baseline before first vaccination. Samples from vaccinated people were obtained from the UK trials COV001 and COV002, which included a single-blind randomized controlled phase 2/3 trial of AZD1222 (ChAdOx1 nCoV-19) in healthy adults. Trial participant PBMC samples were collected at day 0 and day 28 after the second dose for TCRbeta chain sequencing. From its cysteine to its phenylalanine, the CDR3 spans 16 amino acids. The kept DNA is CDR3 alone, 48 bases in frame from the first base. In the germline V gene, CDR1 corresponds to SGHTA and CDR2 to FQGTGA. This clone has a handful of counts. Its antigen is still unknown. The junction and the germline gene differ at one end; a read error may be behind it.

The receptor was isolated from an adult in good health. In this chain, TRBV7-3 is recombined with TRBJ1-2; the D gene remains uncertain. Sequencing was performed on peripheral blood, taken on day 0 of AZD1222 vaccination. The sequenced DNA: TGTGCCAGCAGCTTAAATCCCGTGGTCGGGCCTGATGGGTACACCTTC. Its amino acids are CASSLNPVVGPDGYTF.